This T cell receptor (beta chain) was found in a study of cytomegalovirus exposure and HLA in healthy donors. Study conclusions and caveats: Some TCR beta chains (around 180 of them) were listed as cytomegalovirus-associated. Usually a TCR sequence was rare, but some public TCRs were found in many donors.

CDR3 length equals 14 residues. As concerns this clone: Its specificity is not known.

Measured with immunoSEQ multiplex PCR; TCRdb has only the in-frame clones, and not every one. The sample has around 71,000 clones; 90% to 95% are singletons. The donors were in the roughly 130-subject validation cohort, distinct from the roughly 670-subject first cohort. This clonotype originated in a man between 18 and 29 years old in good health and CMV-seropositive. The sequencing input was PBMCs. V is TRBV21-1 and J is TRBJ2-1; TRBD1, the table's D call, lacks a check against the DNA. TRBV21-1 is classified as a pseudogene. The CDR3 here is CASIRTTNNLRQFF. The CDR3 nucleotides are TGTGCCAGCATCCGGACAACTAACAATCTGAGGCAGTTCTTC.